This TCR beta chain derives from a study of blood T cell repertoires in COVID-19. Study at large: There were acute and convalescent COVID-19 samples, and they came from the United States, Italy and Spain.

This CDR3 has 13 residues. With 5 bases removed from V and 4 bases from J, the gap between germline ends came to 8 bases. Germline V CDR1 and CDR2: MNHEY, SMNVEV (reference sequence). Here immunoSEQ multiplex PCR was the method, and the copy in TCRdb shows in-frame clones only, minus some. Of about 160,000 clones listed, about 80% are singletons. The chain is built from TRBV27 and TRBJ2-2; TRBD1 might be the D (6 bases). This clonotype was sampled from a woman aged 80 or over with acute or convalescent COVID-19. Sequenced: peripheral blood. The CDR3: CASSDRFTGELFF. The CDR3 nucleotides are TGTGCCAGCAGTGACAGGTTCACCGGGGAGCTGTTTTTT.